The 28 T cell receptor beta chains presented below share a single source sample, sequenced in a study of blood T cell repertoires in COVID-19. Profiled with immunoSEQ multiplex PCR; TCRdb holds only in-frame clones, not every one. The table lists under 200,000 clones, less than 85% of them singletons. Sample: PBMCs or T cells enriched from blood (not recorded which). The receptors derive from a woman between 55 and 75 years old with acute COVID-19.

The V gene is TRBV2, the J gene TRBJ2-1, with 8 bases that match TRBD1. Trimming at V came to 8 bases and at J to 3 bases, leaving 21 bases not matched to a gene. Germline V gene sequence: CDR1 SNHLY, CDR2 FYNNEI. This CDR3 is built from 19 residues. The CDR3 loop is CASGTGPRGGSTIYNEQFF. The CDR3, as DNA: TGTGCCAGCGGGACAGGTCCTCGAGGAGGGTCCACCATCTACAATGAGCAGTTCTTC.

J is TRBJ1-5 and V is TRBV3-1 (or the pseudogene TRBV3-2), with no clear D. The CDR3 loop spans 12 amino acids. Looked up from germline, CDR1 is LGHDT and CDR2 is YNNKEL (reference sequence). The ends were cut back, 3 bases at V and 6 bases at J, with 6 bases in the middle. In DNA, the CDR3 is TGTGCCAGCAGCCAGGGAGGTCAGCCCCAGCATTTT. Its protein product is CASSQGGQPQHF.

The CDR3 DNA is TGTGCCAGCAGCTCGGGGACTTCGAGCGGGACCGGCACAGATACGCAGTATTTT. It yields the protein CASSSGTSSGTGTDTQYF. The chain is built from TRBV11-3 and TRBJ2-3, with TRBD2 matching 7 bases. This CDR3 is built from 18 residues. Germline loops: CDR1 SGHNT, CDR2 YENEEA. The trim removed 4 bases at V and 1 base at J, leaving 14 bases unmatched. The full variable domain, in which reference TRBV11-3 and TRBJ2-3 provide the parts outside the CDR3, is EAGVVQSPRYKIIEKKQPVAFWCNPISGHNTLYWYLQNLGQGPELLIRYENEEAVDDSQLPKDRFSAERLKGVDSTLKIQPAELGDSAVYLCASSSGTSSGTGTDTQYFGPGTRLTVL.

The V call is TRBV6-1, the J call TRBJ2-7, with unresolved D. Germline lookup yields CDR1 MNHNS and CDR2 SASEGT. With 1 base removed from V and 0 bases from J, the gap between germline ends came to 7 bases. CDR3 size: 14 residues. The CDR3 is CASSEGLFSYEQYF. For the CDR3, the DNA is TGTGCCAGCAGTGAAGGACTGTTCTCCTACGAGCAGTACTTC.

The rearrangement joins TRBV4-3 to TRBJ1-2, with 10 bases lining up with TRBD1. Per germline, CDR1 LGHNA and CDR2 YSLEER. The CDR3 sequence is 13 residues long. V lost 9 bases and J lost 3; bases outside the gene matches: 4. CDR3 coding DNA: TGCGCCAGAGGGACAGGGGTACACTATGGCTACACCTTC. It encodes CARGTGVHYGYTF.

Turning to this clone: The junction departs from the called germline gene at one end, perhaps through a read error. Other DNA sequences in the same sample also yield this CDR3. The DNA for the CDR3 is TGCGCTAGCAGCTTTGAAGGGACTAGCGGTCCCCTGGGCCACGAGCAGTACTTC. Amino acid sequence: CASSFEGTSGPLGHEQYF. This chain uses TRBV5-1 with TRBJ2-7; 11 nucleotides align to TRBD2. The germline gives CDR1 SGHRS, CDR2 YFSETQ. The length of the CDR3 is 18 residues.

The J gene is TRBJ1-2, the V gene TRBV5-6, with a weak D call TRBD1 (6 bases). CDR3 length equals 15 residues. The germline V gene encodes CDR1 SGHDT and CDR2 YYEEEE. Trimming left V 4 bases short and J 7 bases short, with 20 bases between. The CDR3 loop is CASSPKRGGTRGYTF. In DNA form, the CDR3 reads TGTGCCAGCAGCCCCAAACGGGGGGGCACACGTGGCTACACCTTC.

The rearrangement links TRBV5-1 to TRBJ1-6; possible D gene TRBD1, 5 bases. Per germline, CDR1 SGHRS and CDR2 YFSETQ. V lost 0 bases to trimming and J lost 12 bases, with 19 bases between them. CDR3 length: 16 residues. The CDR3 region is CASSLVSGRSIGPLHF. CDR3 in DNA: TGCGCCAGCAGCTTGGTCTCAGGGCGCTCAATTGGACCCCTCCACTTT.

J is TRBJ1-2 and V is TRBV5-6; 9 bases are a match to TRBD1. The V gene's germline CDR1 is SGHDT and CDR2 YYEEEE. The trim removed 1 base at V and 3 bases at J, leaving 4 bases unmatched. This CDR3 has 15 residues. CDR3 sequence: CASSLQDRGHYGYTF. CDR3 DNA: TGTGCCAGCAGCTTGCAGGACAGGGGACACTATGGCTACACCTTC.

This CDR3 is CASSYSMDRGQVNTEAFF. The CDR3, as DNA: TGTGCCAGCAGTTACTCGATGGACAGGGGGCAGGTGAACACTGAAGCTTTCTTT. The rearrangement links TRBV6-2 or TRBV6-3 to TRBJ1-1; 11 positions agree with TRBD1. The junction had 6 bases not matched to a gene; V was cut back by 0 bases and J by 0 bases. In germline, CDR1 is MNHEY, CDR2 SVGEGT. The length of the CDR3 is 18 residues.

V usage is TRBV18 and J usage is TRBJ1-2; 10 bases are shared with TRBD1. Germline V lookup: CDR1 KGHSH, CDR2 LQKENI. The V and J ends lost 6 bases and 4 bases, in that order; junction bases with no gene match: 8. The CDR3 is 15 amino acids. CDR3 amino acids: CASSPDRGDVYGYTF. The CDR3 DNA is TGTGCCAGCTCCCCGGACAGGGGGGATGTCTATGGCTACACCTTC.

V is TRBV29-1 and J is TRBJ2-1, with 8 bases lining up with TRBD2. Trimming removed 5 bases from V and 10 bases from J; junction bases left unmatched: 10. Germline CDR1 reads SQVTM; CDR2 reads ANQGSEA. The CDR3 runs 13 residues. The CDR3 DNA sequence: TGCAGCGTTCCGAGCGGGAGACCGGAGGAGCAGTTCTTC. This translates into CSVPSGRPEEQFF.

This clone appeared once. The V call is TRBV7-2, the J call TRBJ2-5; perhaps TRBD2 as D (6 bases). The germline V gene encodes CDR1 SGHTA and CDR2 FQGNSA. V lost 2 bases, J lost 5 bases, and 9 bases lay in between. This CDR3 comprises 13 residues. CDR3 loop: CASSLKAGETQYF. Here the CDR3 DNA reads TGTGCCAGCAGCTTAAAAGCGGGTGAGACCCAGTACTTC.

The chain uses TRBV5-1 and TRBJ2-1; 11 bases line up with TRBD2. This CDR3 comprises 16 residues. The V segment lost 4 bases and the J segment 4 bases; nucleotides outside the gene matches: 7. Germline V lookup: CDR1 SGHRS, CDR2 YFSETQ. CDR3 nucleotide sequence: TGCGCCAGCAGCCCCACTAGCGGGAGAGGGTACAATGAGCAGTTCTTC. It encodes CASSPTSGRGYNEQFF.

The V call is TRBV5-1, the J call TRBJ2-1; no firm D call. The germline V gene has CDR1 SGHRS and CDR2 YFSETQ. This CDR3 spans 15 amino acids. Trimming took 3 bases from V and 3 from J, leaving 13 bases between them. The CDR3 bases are TGCGCCAGCAGCTCCATGGCGGAGTTCTACAATGAGCAGTTCTTC. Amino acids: CASSSMAEFYNEQFF.

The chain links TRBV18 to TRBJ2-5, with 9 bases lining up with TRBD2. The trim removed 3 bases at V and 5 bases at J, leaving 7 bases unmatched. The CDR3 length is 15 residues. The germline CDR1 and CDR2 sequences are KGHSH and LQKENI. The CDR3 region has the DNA TGTGCCAGCTCACCTTATTTAGCGGGGGAGGAGACCCAGTACTTC. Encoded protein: CASSPYLAGEETQYF.

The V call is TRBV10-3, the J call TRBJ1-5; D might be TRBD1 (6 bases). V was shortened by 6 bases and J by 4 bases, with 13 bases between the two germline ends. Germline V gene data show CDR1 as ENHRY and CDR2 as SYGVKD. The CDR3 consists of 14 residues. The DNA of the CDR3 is TGTGCCATCAGCCGGGACACGGAGAATCAGCCCCAGCATTTT. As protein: CAISRDTENQPQHF.

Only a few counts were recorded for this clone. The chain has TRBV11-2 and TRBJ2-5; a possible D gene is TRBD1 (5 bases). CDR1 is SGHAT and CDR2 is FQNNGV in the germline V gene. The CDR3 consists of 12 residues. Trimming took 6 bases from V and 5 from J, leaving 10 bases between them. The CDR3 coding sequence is TGTGCCAGCAGAGGGGTTCCGGAGACCCAGTACTTC. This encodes CASRGVPETQYF. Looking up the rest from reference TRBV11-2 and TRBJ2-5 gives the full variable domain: EAGVAQSPRYKIIEKRQSVAFWCNPISGHATLYWYQQILGQGPKLLIQFQNNGVVDDSQLPKDRFSAERLKGVDSTLKIQPAKLEDSAVYLCASRGVPETQYFGPGTRLLVL.

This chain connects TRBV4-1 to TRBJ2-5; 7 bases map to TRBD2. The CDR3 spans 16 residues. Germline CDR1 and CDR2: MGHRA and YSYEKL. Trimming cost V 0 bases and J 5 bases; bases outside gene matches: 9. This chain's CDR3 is CASSQERSLADETQYF. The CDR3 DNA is TGCGCCAGCAGCCAAGAGCGGTCTCTAGCGGATGAGACCCAGTACTTC.

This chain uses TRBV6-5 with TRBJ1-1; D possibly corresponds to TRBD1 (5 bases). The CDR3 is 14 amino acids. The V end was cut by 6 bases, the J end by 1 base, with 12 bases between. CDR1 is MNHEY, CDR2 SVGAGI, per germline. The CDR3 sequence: CASRPGQSNTEAFF. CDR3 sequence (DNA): TGTGCCAGCAGGCCCGGACAATCGAACACTGAAGCTTTCTTT.

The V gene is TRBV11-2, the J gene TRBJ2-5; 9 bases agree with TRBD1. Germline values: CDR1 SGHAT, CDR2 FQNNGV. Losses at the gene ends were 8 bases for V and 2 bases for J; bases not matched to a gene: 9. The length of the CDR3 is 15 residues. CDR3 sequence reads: CASGRTGAIQETQYF. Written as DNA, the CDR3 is TGTGCCAGCGGACGGACAGGGGCTATACAAGAGACCCAGTACTTC.

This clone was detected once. This chain's CDR3 is CATADSANLLRSPLHF. The CDR3 bases are TGTGCCACGGCGGACAGCGCTAACCTTCTTCGCTCACCCCTCCACTTT. This chain uses TRBV19 with TRBJ1-6, with D possibly being TRBD1 (6 bases). CDR1 is LNHDA, CDR2 SQIVND, per germline (reference sequence). Trimming shortened V by 10 bases and J by 10 bases, and 26 bases separated the two germline ends. The CDR3 consists of 16 residues.

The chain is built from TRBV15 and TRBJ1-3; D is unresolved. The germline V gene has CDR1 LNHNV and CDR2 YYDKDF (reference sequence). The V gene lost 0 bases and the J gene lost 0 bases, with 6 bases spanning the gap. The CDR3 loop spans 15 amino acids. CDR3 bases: TGTGCCACCAGCAGAGATGTAGTCTCTGGAAACACCATATATTTT. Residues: CATSRDVVSGNTIYF.

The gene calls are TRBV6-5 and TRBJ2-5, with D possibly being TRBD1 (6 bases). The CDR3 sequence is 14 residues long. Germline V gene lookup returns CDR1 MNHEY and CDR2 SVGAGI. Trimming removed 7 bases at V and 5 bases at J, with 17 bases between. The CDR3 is CASKGPRGGETQYF. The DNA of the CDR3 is TGTGCCAGCAAAGGACCCAGGGGTGGGGAGACCCAGTACTTC.

CDR3 region: CASSKNVFPTGSSGSTEAFF. In nucleotides, the CDR3 is TGTGCCAGCAGCAAAAATGTTTTTCCGACAGGTTCCTCAGGGAGCACTGAAGCTTTCTTT. V gene TRBV21-1 combines with J gene TRBJ1-1; the table gives TRBD1 as D, unverified against the DNA. TRBV21-1 counts as a pseudogene. The CDR3 consists of 20 residues.

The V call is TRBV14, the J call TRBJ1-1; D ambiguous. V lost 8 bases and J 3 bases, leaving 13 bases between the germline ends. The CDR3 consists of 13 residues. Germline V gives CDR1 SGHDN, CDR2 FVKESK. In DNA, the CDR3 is TGTGCCAGCTCCCCGGGGTGGTACACTGAAGCTTTCTTT. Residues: CASSPGWYTEAFF. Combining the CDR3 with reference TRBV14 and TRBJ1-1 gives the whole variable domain EAGVTQFPSHSVIEKGQTVTLRCDPISGHDNLYWYRRVMGKEIKFLLHFVKESKQDESGMPNNRFLAERTGGTYSTLKVQPAELEDSGVYFCASSPGWYTEAFFGQGTRLTVV.

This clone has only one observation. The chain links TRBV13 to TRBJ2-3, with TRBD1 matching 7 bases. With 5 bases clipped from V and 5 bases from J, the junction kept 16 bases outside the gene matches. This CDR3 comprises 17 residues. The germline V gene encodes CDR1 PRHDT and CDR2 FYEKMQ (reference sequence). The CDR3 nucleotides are TGTGCCAGCAGCCTCGAAACAGGGGACGAGTGGGAAGATACGCAGTATTTT. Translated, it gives CASSLETGDEWEDTQYF.

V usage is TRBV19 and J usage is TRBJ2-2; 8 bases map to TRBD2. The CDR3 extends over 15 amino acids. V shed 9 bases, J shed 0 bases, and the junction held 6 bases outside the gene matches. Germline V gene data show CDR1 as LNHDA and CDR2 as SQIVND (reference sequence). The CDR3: CASKLAETNTGELFF. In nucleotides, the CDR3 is TGTGCCAGCAAACTAGCGGAGACGAACACCGGGGAGCTGTTTTTT.